Detailed here is one T cell receptor (beta chain). The antigen is not known. This sample is part of a study of cytomegalovirus exposure and HLA in healthy donors. Findings and caveats of the study: Overall, 164 TCR beta chains were annotated as cytomegalovirus-associated. In vitro work confirmed that three CMV-associated chains recognize CMV antigens. The tendency of first-cohort TCR clusters to co-occur in the roughly 130 validation repertoires emerged from a later analysis.

Generated by immunoSEQ multiplex PCR, the TCRdb table keeps only in-frame clones and is missing some. The sample lists 35,000 to 50,000 clones; 80% to 95% were seen once. With V trimmed by 0 bases and J by 2 bases, 7 bases remained unmatched. Germline V gives CDR1 SGDLS, CDR2 YYNGEE. The CDR3 runs to 17 residues. The sequence came from a woman between 18 and 29 years old in good health and CMV-seronegative. The chain is built from TRBV9 and TRBJ2-3; 9 bases map to TRBD2. The specimen sequenced was PBMCs. The CDR3 nucleotides are TGTGCCAGCAGCGTAGCTCCGACTAGCGGATACACAGATACGCAGTATTTT. Its protein is CASSVAPTSGYTDTQYF.